The 31 T cell receptor beta chains given below trace back to one sample, sequenced in a study of blood T cell repertoires in COVID-19. Produced via immunoSEQ multiplex PCR; TCRdb's table is partial and in-frame only. The data contain under 75,000 clones, roughly 80% of them singletons. The sample consisted of peripheral blood. All receptors derive from a man between 70 and 80 years old who had recovered from COVID-19.

The rearrangement joins TRBV6-6 to TRBJ2-7; TRBD1 is a possible D gene (6 bases). Trimming removed 0 bases from V and 4 bases from J, with 13 bases in between. Germline V CDR1 and CDR2: MNHNY, SVGAGI (reference sequence). The CDR3 sequence is 15 residues long. CDR3 sequence reads: CASSYSGAGYYEQYF. As DNA, the CDR3 is TGTGCCAGCAGTTACTCGGGGGCAGGGTATTACGAGCAGTACTTC.

The CDR3: CASSWTGATEAFF. Here the CDR3 DNA reads TGCGCCAGCAGTTGGACAGGGGCCACTGAAGCTTTCTTT. J is TRBJ1-1 and V is TRBV5-1, with 9 nucleotides matching TRBD1. This CDR3 spans 13 amino acids. After removal of 5 bases from V and 4 bases from J, the junction contained 3 bases not matched to a gene. Germline lookup yields CDR1 SGHRS and CDR2 YFSETQ.

This clone was seen a few times. The V call is TRBV20-1, the J call TRBJ2-1; the match to TRBD2 covers 12 bases. J lost 9 bases, V lost 3 bases, and 9 bases had no gene match. The CDR3 runs to 15 residues. Germline V CDR1 and CDR2: DFQATT, SNEGSKA (reference sequence). This chain's CDR3 is CSASRSQLAGGEQFF. The DNA of the CDR3 is TGCAGTGCTAGTCGGTCTCAACTAGCGGGAGGTGAGCAGTTCTTC.

The chain recombines TRBV9 with TRBJ2-7; TRBD2 aligns across 7 bases. There are 15 residues in the CDR3. The V gene end was trimmed by 0 bases and the J gene end by 3 bases; junction bases not matched to a gene: 6. Per germline, CDR1 SGDLS and CDR2 YYNGEE. The CDR3 loop reads CASSVEAGEVYEQYF. The CDR3 bases are TGTGCCAGCAGCGTAGAGGCGGGAGAAGTCTACGAGCAGTACTTC.

The rearrangement joins TRBV10-1 to TRBJ2-2, with D unclear. The CDR3 totals 15 residues. The germline CDR1 and CDR2 sequences are WNHNN and SYGVQD (reference sequence). The V and J ends lost 4 bases and 2 bases respectively, with 11 bases between them. The CDR3 region is CASSGSLRNTGELFF. The CDR3 nucleotides are TGCGCCAGCAGTGGGTCTCTAAGAAACACCGGGGAGCTGTTTTTT.

V is TRBV28 and J is TRBJ2-3; 9 positions agree with TRBD2. Germline V gene sequence: CDR1 MDHEN, CDR2 SYDVKM. The junction had 7 bases not matched to a gene; V was cut back by 5 bases and J by 4 bases. This CDR3 spans 15 amino acids. CDR3 sequence reads: CASSGRRGGADTQYF. The CDR3 nucleotides are TGTGCCAGCAGTGGCCGGCGGGGGGGAGCAGATACGCAGTATTTT.

This clone showed up just once. V gene TRBV5-4 combines with J gene TRBJ2-1, with D tentatively TRBD2 (6 bases). Between the trimmed V and J ends, which lost 6 bases and 2 bases, there was a span of 9 bases. The CDR3 extends over 13 amino acids. Looked up from germline, CDR1 is SGHNT and CDR2 is YYREEE (reference sequence). For the CDR3, the DNA is TGTGCCAGCAAGGCGGGGACCTACAATGAGCAGTTCTTC. This translates into CASKAGTYNEQFF.

In this sample, this clone turned up once. V is TRBV3-1 (or the pseudogene TRBV3-2) and J is TRBJ2-3; D is perhaps TRBD2 (6 bases). Germline V gene data show CDR1 as LGHDT and CDR2 as YNNKEL (reference sequence). The CDR3 covers 15 residues. V lost 4 bases to trimming and J lost 2 bases, with 13 bases between them. The CDR3 nucleotides read TGTGCCAGCAGCCTTAAGCGGGTAGACACAGATACGCAGTATTTT. Translating gives CASSLKRVDTDTQYF.

The chain employs TRBV12-3 or TRBV12-4 and TRBJ1-1; D gene unclear. V lost 4 bases and J 5 bases, leaving 11 bases between the germline ends. The CDR3 totals 13 residues. CDR3 protein: CASSSTEATEAFF. The CDR3 nucleotides are TGTGCCAGCAGTTCGACGGAGGCGACTGAAGCTTTCTTT.

This chain links TRBV27 with TRBJ2-7; D is uncertain. Germline-derived CDR1 and CDR2 are MNHEY and SMNVEV (reference sequence). V was cut by 5 bases and J by 3 bases, with 11 bases left in between. The CDR3 has 13 residues. CDR3 bases: TGTGCCAGCAGTCCCAGACTGAACTACGAGCAGTACTTC. It specifies CASSPRLNYEQYF.

The CDR3 is CAWSPRRGRVYSNQPQHF. The CDR3 coding sequence is TGTGCCTGGAGTCCCCGCAGGGGGCGAGTATATAGCAATCAGCCCCAGCATTTT. The V gene is TRBV30, the J gene TRBJ1-5; 8 bases fit TRBD1. V lost 2 bases to trimming and J lost 0 bases; unmatched junction nucleotides: 12. Germline CDR1 and CDR2: GTSNPN and SVGIG (reference sequence). The CDR3 is 18 residues long.

V is TRBV27 and J is TRBJ1-4; possible D gene TRBD1, 5 bases. The CDR3 runs 18 residues. CDR1 is MNHEY and CDR2 is SMNVEV in the germline V gene (reference sequence). Between the trimmed V and J ends, which lost 5 bases and 4 bases, there was a span of 23 bases. In nucleotides, the CDR3 is TGTGCCAGCAGTCCCTACCCCCTCGGGCAGGGAAGTAATGAAAAACTGTTTTTT. As protein: CASSPYPLGQGSNEKLFF.

This clone was picked up one time. The chain has TRBV7-8 and TRBJ2-3, with D perhaps TRBD2 (6 bases). The CDR3 has 16 amino acids. V gave up 3 bases and J gave up 1 base, with 14 bases separating them. In germline, CDR1 is SGHVS, CDR2 FQNEAQ. CDR3 in amino acids: CASSFDGRLGTDTQYF. CDR3 DNA: TGTGCCAGCAGCTTTGACGGGAGATTGGGCACAGATACGCAGTATTTT.

The chain uses TRBV3-1 (or the pseudogene TRBV3-2) and TRBJ2-7; 9 bases are a match to TRBD1. Germline lookup yields CDR1 LGHDT and CDR2 YNNKEL (reference sequence). Trimming cost V 4 bases and J 5 bases; bases outside gene matches: 6. This CDR3 has 14 amino acids. Here the CDR3 DNA reads TGTGCCAGCAGCCGATCCCGGGACAGGGACGAGCAGTACTTC. Translating gives CASSRSRDRDEQYF.

The chain uses TRBV18 and TRBJ2-7, with 7 bases identical to TRBD1. With 6 bases clipped from V and 2 bases from J, the junction kept 4 bases outside the gene matches. From germline, CDR1 is KGHSH and CDR2 LQKENI. The CDR3 runs 13 residues. CDR3 residues: CASSHGTAYEQYF. The CDR3 bases are TGTGCCAGCTCTCATGGGACAGCCTACGAGCAGTACTTC.

The chain links TRBV5-6 to TRBJ2-2; D perhaps matches TRBD2 (6 bases). The V end lost 4 bases, the J end lost 3 bases, and 10 bases lay between the germline ends. The CDR3 covers 14 residues. Germline values: CDR1 SGHDT, CDR2 YYEEEE. CDR3 amino acids: CASSTGLYTGELFF. CDR3 in DNA: TGTGCCAGCAGCACGGGACTTTACACCGGGGAGCTGTTTTTT. Filled out from reference TRBV5-6 and TRBJ2-2, the complete variable domain reads DAGVTQSPTHLIKTRGQQVTLRCSPKSGHDTVSWYQQALGQGPQFIFQYYEEEERQRGNFPDRFSGHQFPNYSSELNVNALLLGDSALYLCASSTGLYTGELFFGEGSRLTVL.

The rearrangement uses TRBV6-2 or TRBV6-3 and TRBJ2-5; D remains unclear. Germline assignment: CDR1 MNHEY and CDR2 SVGEGT. This CDR3 contains 13 residues. V was shortened by 4 bases and J by 3 bases, with 9 bases between the two germline ends. The CDR3 DNA is TGTGCCAGCAGTTTCCGGGTGAAAGAGACCCAGTACTTC. This encodes CASSFRVKETQYF.

This clone was seen a single time. This sequence joins TRBV19 and TRBJ2-1; maybe TRBD2 (7 bases). The CDR3 has 15 amino acids. Germline-derived CDR1 and CDR2 are LNHDA and SQIVND (reference sequence). V lost 3 bases, J lost 7 bases, and 16 bases lay in between. The CDR3 DNA reads TGTGCCAGTAGTATTACGGGGGGCGCGGGGAATGAGCAGTTCTTC. This gives the protein CASSITGGAGNEQFF. The full variable domain, in which reference TRBV19 and TRBJ2-1 provide the parts outside the CDR3, is DGGITQSPKYLFRKEGQNVTLSCEQNLNHDAMYWYRQDPGQGLRLIYYSQIVNDFQKGDIAEGYSVSREKKESFPLTVTSAQKNPTAFYLCASSITGGAGNEQFFGPGTRLTVL.

The rearrangement links TRBV19 to TRBJ2-3; D is uncertain. Between the trimmed V and J ends, which lost 3 bases and 1 base, there was a span of 8 bases. Germline assignment: CDR1 LNHDA and CDR2 SQIVND (reference sequence). The CDR3 is 14 residues long. This chain's CDR3 is CASSIELRTDTQYF. CDR3 nucleotide sequence: TGTGCCAGTAGTATTGAACTCCGCACAGATACGCAGTATTTT.

CDR3: CASSLQTGGSEQYF. The CDR3, as DNA: TGTGCCAGCAGCCTACAGACAGGGGGCAGCGAGCAGTACTTC. J is TRBJ2-7 and V is TRBV7-8; 10 bases are a match to TRBD1. Trimming cost V 5 bases and J 6 bases; bases outside gene matches: 7. Germline V gives CDR1 SGHVS, CDR2 FQNEAQ. The CDR3 consists of 14 residues.

The V and J genes are TRBV6-1 and TRBJ2-1; 10 bases agree with TRBD2. The CDR3 runs 15 residues. After removal of 3 bases from V and 5 bases from J, the junction contained 4 bases not matched to a gene. Germline-derived CDR1 and CDR2 are MNHNS and SASEGT. Here the CDR3 reads CASSETGLAHNEQFF. CDR3 nucleotide sequence: TGTGCCAGCAGTGAGACGGGACTAGCGCACAATGAGCAGTTCTTC.

The chain uses TRBV9 and TRBJ1-2; 7 nucleotides agree with TRBD1. The trim removed 2 bases at V and 8 bases at J, leaving 15 bases unmatched. CDR3 length equals 16 residues. Looked up from germline, CDR1 is SGDLS and CDR2 is YYNGEE. This CDR3 is CASSVTGTEVSEGYTF. Written as DNA, the CDR3 is TGTGCCAGCAGCGTCACCGGGACAGAGGTCAGTGAGGGCTACACCTTC.

The V gene is TRBV7-2, the J gene TRBJ1-2, with 7 bases fitting TRBD1. The CDR3 totals 15 residues. Unmatched junction bases numbered 12, after V lost 6 bases and J lost 5 bases. Germline CDR1 reads SGHTA; CDR2 reads FQGNSA. The chain's CDR3 is CASRARGDKGYGYTF. The DNA of the CDR3 is TGTGCCAGCAGGGCCAGGGGGGATAAGGGGTATGGCTACACCTTC.

V and J are TRBV6-6 and TRBJ2-3, with a possible D match to TRBD1 (5 bases). The CDR3 runs to 15 residues. Germline V gene sequence: CDR1 MNHNY, CDR2 SVGAGI (reference sequence). Trimming took 5 bases from V and 5 from J, leaving 17 bases between them. CDR3 in amino acids: CASSISMAGQDTQYF. CDR3 DNA sequence: TGTGCCAGCAGTATCTCAATGGCAGGGCAAGATACGCAGTATTTT.

The chain recombines TRBV10-3 with TRBJ1-5; 8 bases are a match to TRBD1. Germline V CDR1 and CDR2: ENHRY, SYGVKD. After removal of 6 bases from V and 3 bases from J, the junction contained 1 base not matched to a gene. CDR3 length equals 13 residues. The CDR3 region is CAIRDRANQPQHF. The CDR3 DNA reads TGTGCCATCAGGGACAGGGCCAATCAGCCCCAGCATTTT.

CDR3 in amino acids: CASSFPGQGEYEQYF. DNA of the CDR3: TGTGCCAGCAGCTTTCCGGGACAGGGGGAATACGAGCAGTACTTC. The V gene is TRBV7-9, the J gene TRBJ2-7; 11 bases align to TRBD1. The V gene end was trimmed by 3 bases and the J gene end by 4 bases; junction bases not matched to a gene: 5. The CDR3 has 15 residues. CDR1 is SEHNR and CDR2 is FQNEAQ in the germline V gene (reference sequence).

The V and J genes are TRBV2 and TRBJ1-2; D gene ambiguous. The CDR3 is made up of 12 amino acids. The germline V gene has CDR1 SNHLY and CDR2 FYNNEI. The V gene lost 3 bases and the J gene lost 8 bases, with 10 bases spanning the gap. In nucleotides, the CDR3 is TGTGCCAGCAGTGAGTTACTGTGGGGCTACACCTTC. Protein sequence: CASSELLWGYTF.

The chain employs TRBV23-1 and TRBJ2-2; possibly TRBD1 for D (6 bases). TRBV23-1 is given ORF status, its function remaining uncertain. Trimming cost V 4 bases and J 6 bases, with 18 bases left between them. The CDR3 loop spans 16 amino acids. CDR3 coding DNA: TGCGCCAGCAGTCCTCACAGGGTAAGAAGCGCCGGGGAGCTGTTTTTT. The encoded protein is CASSPHRVRSAGELFF.

The CDR3, as DNA: TGTGCCAGCAGCTTAGGCAGGGGGCGTAAGGACGAGCAGTACTTC. This codes for CASSLGRGRKDEQYF. The rearrangement joins TRBV7-2 to TRBJ2-7, with 8 bases fitting TRBD1. V was clipped by 1 base and J by 5 bases; unmatched bases: 7. Germline CDR1 and CDR2: SGHTA and FQGNSA. The CDR3 has 15 residues.

The rearrangement joins TRBV19 to TRBJ1-6; 9 bases are a match to TRBD1. CDR1 is LNHDA, CDR2 SQIVND, per germline (reference sequence). The CDR3 spans 15 residues. V gave up 5 bases and J gave up 7 bases; unmatched junction bases: 6. As DNA, the CDR3 is TGTGCCAGTAGTCCCGGACAGGGGAGGAATTCACCCCTCCACTTT. This sequence encodes CASSPGQGRNSPLHF.

The chain joins TRBV5-1 to TRBJ2-6, with TRBD1 as a possible D gene (5 bases). Germline CDR1 is SGHRS and CDR2 is YFSETQ. This CDR3 contains 15 residues. Trimming shortened V by 4 bases and J by 2 bases, and 10 bases separated the two germline ends. CDR3 DNA sequence: TGCGCCAGCAGCAGGGAAGGGGCTGGGGCCAACGTCCTGACTTTC. Its translation is CASSREGAGANVLTF.